One and the same sample provided the 20 T cell receptor beta chains below, sequenced in a study of T-cell memory formation after mild COVID-19. TCRdb passed the 5' RACE reads through MiXCR, listing each CDR3 protein once. Among roughly 410,000 distinct CDR3 sequences, 20% to 25% were seen once, and the ten largest hold 7.5% to 10%. Sequenced input: PBMCs or a T cell subset sorted from them (not recorded which). The receptor set was obtained from an adult woman who had mild COVID-19 (a few samples of this study predate the infection). Cell type and time point are not known.

The sample holds a few counts of this clonotype. J is TRBJ2-7 and V is TRBV7-9; D ambiguous. Germline V gene sequence: CDR1 SEHNR, CDR2 FQNEAQ (reference sequence). The V end was cut by 5 bases, the J end by 5 bases, with 22 bases between. The CDR3 has 16 residues. Here the CDR3 reads CASSRPGSAARDEQYF. The CDR3 DNA is TGTGCCAGCAGCCGACCTGGGTCGGCAGCTAGGGACGAGCAGTACTTC.

The CDR3 loop reads CASSPTGGADTQYF. CDR3 in DNA: TGTGCCAGCAGCCCAACAGGGGGAGCCGATACGCAGTATTTT. The gene calls are TRBV3-1 and TRBJ2-3; 8 nucleotides match TRBD1. V shed 4 bases and J 6 bases; nucleotides not matched to a gene: 6. The CDR3 totals 14 residues. The germline V gene encodes CDR1 LGHDT and CDR2 YNNKEL (reference sequence).

This clonotype was counted a few times. The chain carries TRBV9 and TRBJ2-3; tentative D call: TRBD1 (6 bases). The CDR3 loop spans 15 amino acids. The germline CDR1 and CDR2 sequences are SGDLS and YYNGEE. V gave up 4 bases and J gave up 0 bases, with 12 bases separating them. Here the CDR3 reads CASSSSDRSTDTQYF. The CDR3 nucleotides are TGTGCCAGCAGCTCATCGGACAGAAGCACAGATACGCAGTATTTT. The variable domain in full, completed from reference TRBV9 and TRBJ2-3, reads DSGVTQTPKHLITATGQRVTLRCSPRSGDLSVYWYQQSLDQGLQFLIQYYNGEERAKGNILERFSAQQFPDLHSELNLSSLELGDSALYFCASSSSDRSTDTQYFGPGTRLTVL.

This clonotype has just a few counts. The rearrangement joins TRBV12-3 or TRBV12-4 to TRBJ1-1; D is uncertain. V was clipped by 7 bases and J by 1 base, with 16 bases between them. The CDR3 has 15 residues. The CDR3 loop reads CASKPTLQQNTEAFF. DNA for the CDR3: TGTGCCAGCAAACCGACCCTGCAGCAGAACACTGAAGCTTTCTTT.

This chain uses TRBV12-3 or TRBV12-4 with TRBJ2-3, with 8 bases matching TRBD2. The CDR3 runs 15 residues. V shed 5 bases, J shed 1 base, and the junction held 5 bases outside the gene matches. DNA for the CDR3: TGTGCCAGCAGTCTCCAGCGGGGGCGCACAGATACGCAGTATTTT. This encodes CASSLQRGRTDTQYF.

This clonotype has only a few counts. This rearrangement joins TRBV29-1 to TRBJ2-4, with 7 bases that match TRBD1. V lost 3 bases, J lost 6 bases, and 2 bases stayed unmatched. CDR3 length: 12 residues. Looked up from germline, CDR1 is SQVTM and CDR2 is ANQGSEA. The CDR3 sequence: CSVEGDRNIQYF. The DNA for the CDR3 is TGCAGCGTTGAGGGGGACAGAAACATTCAGTACTTC.

This clonotype was recorded a few times. V is TRBV6-5 and J is TRBJ1-2; D uncertain. The length of the CDR3 is 15 residues. Per germline, CDR1 MNHEY and CDR2 SVGAGI. V was cut by 2 bases and J by 4 bases, with 14 bases left in between. The CDR3 nucleotides are TGTGCCAGCAGTTACGATACCACACGGGGCTATGGCTACACCTTC. It is translated as CASSYDTTRGYGYTF.

In this sample, this clonotype turned up a few times. The chain carries TRBV20-1 and TRBJ1-1; D is unclear. V lost 4 bases and J lost 4, with 13 bases in between. The CDR3 length is 13 residues. Per germline, CDR1 DFQATT and CDR2 SNEGSKA (reference sequence). The CDR3, as DNA: TGCAGTGCTACGCCGGGAGGCCCCACTGAAGCTTTCTTT. It is translated as CSATPGGPTEAFF.

This clonotype came up many times. This chain joins TRBV20-1 and TRBJ2-5; D is perhaps TRBD2 (5 bases). Trimming pared 3 bases from V and 3 bases from J, leaving 11 bases between. Germline loops: CDR1 DFQATT, CDR2 SNEGSKA (reference sequence). The CDR3 spans 13 residues. CDR3 DNA sequence: TGCAGTGCTAGGGGTACTAGTAAAGAGACCCAGTACTTC. Protein sequence: CSARGTSKETQYF.

The sample holds many counts of this clonotype. This chain uses TRBV12-3 or TRBV12-4 with TRBJ2-3; D ambiguous. The CDR3 covers 13 residues. Trimming stripped 6 bases from V and 1 base from J, with 8 bases between. CDR3 region: CASRRVGTDTQYF. CDR3 DNA: TGTGCCAGCAGACGAGTGGGCACAGATACGCAGTATTTT.

The rearrangement links TRBV30 to TRBJ1-4; D is possibly TRBD1 (5 bases). Germline CDR1 reads GTSNPN; CDR2 reads SVGIG (reference sequence). The CDR3 is 13 residues long. The ends were cut back, 0 bases at V and 10 bases at J, with 12 bases in the middle. The CDR3 coding sequence is TGTGCCTGGAGTGTAGGCAGGGCGGTAAAACTGTTTTTT. Translating it yields CAWSVGRAVKLFF.

Ten or more counts support this clonotype. The chain uses TRBV7-9 and TRBJ2-1; D is unclear. Germline CDR1 SEHNR, CDR2 FQNEAQ (reference sequence). The V and J ends lost 3 bases and 15 bases respectively, with 18 bases between them. The CDR3 contains 13 residues. Here the CDR3 reads CASSFSPHIPRFF. CDR3 nucleotide sequence: TGTGCCAGCAGCTTTTCGCCCCACATTCCTCGGTTCTTC. Filled out from reference TRBV7-9 and TRBJ2-1, the complete variable domain reads DTGVSQNPRHKITKRGQNVTFRCDPISEHNRLYWYRQTLGQGPEFLTYFQNEAQLEKSRLLSDRFSAERPKGSFSTLEIQRTEQGDSAMYLCASSFSPHIPRFFGPGTRLTVL.

This clonotype was picked up a small number of times. V usage is TRBV6-5 and J usage is TRBJ2-7, with TRBD2 identical over 10 bases. CDR3 length: 14 residues. V shed 8 bases and J 2 bases; nucleotides not matched to a gene: 6. Germline V gives CDR1 MNHEY, CDR2 SVGAGI. CDR3 coding DNA: TGTGCCAGCCTAGAGCGGGAGGGTCCCTACGAGCAGTACTTC. It codes for CASLEREGPYEQYF.

The chain links TRBV12-3 or TRBV12-4 to TRBJ2-2, with D possibly matching TRBD2 (5 bases). The CDR3 contains 15 residues. Between the trimmed V and J ends, which lost 6 bases and 1 base, there was a span of 12 bases. The CDR3 DNA sequence: TGTGCCAGCAGCCCGACTAAAATGAACACCGGGGAGCTGTTTTTT. Amino acids: CASSPTKMNTGELFF.

This clonotype was seen only a few times. The chain employs TRBV11-3 and TRBJ1-1; 8 nucleotides agree with TRBD1. The V gene's germline CDR1 is SGHNT and CDR2 YENEEA. The CDR3 covers 15 residues. Losses at the gene ends were 4 bases for V and 1 base for J; bases not matched to a gene: 5. The CDR3 coding sequence is TGTGCCAGCAGCTACGACAGGGGAGGGAACACTGAAGCTTTCTTT. Amino acid sequence: CASSYDRGGNTEAFF. The whole variable domain, remainder taken from reference TRBV11-3 and TRBJ1-1, is EAGVVQSPRYKIIEKKQPVAFWCNPISGHNTLYWYLQNLGQGPELLIRYENEEAVDDSQLPKDRFSAERLKGVDSTLKIQPAELGDSAVYLCASSYDRGGNTEAFFGQGTRLTVV.

With respect to this clonotype: The DNA is left out, because the CDR3 cannot be placed on it with certainty; the CDR3 is given as TCRdb lists it. The gene calls are TRBV7-5 and TRBJ1-4; the table names TRBD1, a call not compared with the DNA. TRBV7-5 is deemed a pseudogene. The CDR3 length is 21 residues, termini included. The CDR3 sequence: CISVSEAVFRARASTNEKLFF.

The chain uses TRBV29-1 and TRBJ2-7; D is unclear. The CDR3 is made up of 12 amino acids. V lost 6 bases and J lost 6, with 15 bases in between. The germline CDR1 and CDR2 sequences are SQVTM and ANQGSEA. CDR3 region: CSVLGLPTEQYF. CDR3 bases: TGCAGCGTATTAGGCCTACCTACCGAGCAGTACTTC.

The chain links TRBV4-2 to TRBJ2-5; D is unclear. Germline V CDR1 and CDR2: LGHNA, YNFKEQ. This CDR3 contains 13 residues. V was pared by 0 bases and J by 2 bases, with 4 bases between. DNA for the CDR3: TGTGCCAGCAGCCAAGACTTTCAAGAGACCCAGTACTTC. Its translation: CASSQDFQETQYF.

There are a few counts of this clonotype. The gene calls are TRBV7-9 and TRBJ2-3; a possible D gene is TRBD1 (6 bases). This CDR3 has 14 amino acids. The germline gives CDR1 SEHNR, CDR2 FQNEAQ (reference sequence). Trimming removed 3 bases at V and 10 bases at J, with 17 bases between. CDR3 residues: CASSFLPGVGAQYF. The CDR3 region has the DNA TGTGCCAGCAGCTTTCTTCCAGGGGTGGGGGCGCAGTATTTT.

This clonotype was seen more than once but under ten times. J is TRBJ1-2 and V is TRBV29-1; D might be TRBD1 (5 bases). The V gene lost 4 bases and the J gene lost 4 bases, with 10 bases spanning the gap. The germline V gene encodes CDR1 SQVTM and CDR2 ANQGSEA. This CDR3 region has 12 residues. CDR3 DNA: TGCAGCGTTGCGTCGGGGACCTATGGCTACACCTTC. Amino acids: CSVASGTYGYTF.